This entry lists 11 T cell receptor beta chains sequenced from one sample in a study of human T cells and chemical hapten exposure. TCRdb passed the RACE reads through MiXCR, listing each CDR3 protein once. The table includes about 350,000 distinct CDR3 sequences, over 6% detected once. Time point in this sample: patch test 2, 6 weeks after DPC sensitization. The treatment here: therapeutic diphenylcyclopropenone sensitization with weekly scalp DPC. The specimen was whole blood, collected in connection with sensitization to the hapten diphenylcyclopropenone (DPC). The receptor source for this set is a woman under 30 with alopecia areata. Some clones in this sample may be carry-over from other donors' samples.

This clonotype was detected many times. V usage is TRBV20-1 and J usage is TRBJ1-2, with TRBD1 identical over 8 bases. Germline assignment: CDR1 DFQATT and CDR2 SNEGSKA (reference sequence). This CDR3 contains 13 residues. V was pared by 6 bases and J by 6 bases, with 9 bases of the junction left unmatched. Here the CDR3 reads CSAPATGGDGYTF. The CDR3 region has the DNA TGCAGTGCCCCCGCCACAGGGGGAGATGGCTACACCTTC.

This clonotype showed up many times. This chain links TRBV7-2 with TRBJ2-3, with D tentatively TRBD1 (5 bases). CDR3 length: 14 residues. Germline CDR1 and CDR2: SGHTA and FQGNSA. Trimming shortened V by 1 base and J by 5 bases, and 10 bases separated the two germline ends. The CDR3 protein is CASSLGGPRDTQYF. CDR3 bases: TGTGCCAGCAGCTTAGGGGGCCCGAGAGATACGCAGTATTTT.

This clonotype was seen more than once but under ten times. This chain connects TRBV2 to TRBJ2-1; D call uncertain. V was cut by 0 bases and J by 9 bases, with 9 bases left in between. The CDR3 is 13 amino acids. Germline CDR1 and CDR2: SNHLY and FYNNEI. CDR3 DNA sequence: TGTGCCAGCAGTGAAGCGGGCTACGGTGAGCAGTTCTTC. Translated: CASSEAGYGEQFF. The full variable domain, with the rest looked up from reference TRBV2 and TRBJ2-1, is EPEVTQTPSHQVTQMGQEVILRCVPISNHLYFYWYRQILGQKVEFLVSFYNNEISEKSEIFDDQFSVERPDGSNFTLKIRSTKLEDSAMYFCASSEAGYGEQFFGPGTRLTVL.

This rearrangement joins TRBV6-5 to TRBJ2-3, with 8 nucleotides matching TRBD2. J gave up 0 bases and V 4 bases, and 12 bases lay outside the gene matches. The CDR3 consists of 18 residues. Germline CDR1 is MNHEY and CDR2 is SVGAGI. CDR3 protein: CASSSPSGGDPSTDTQYF. CDR3 DNA sequence: TGTGCCAGCAGTTCCCCCTCGGGGGGGGACCCTAGCACAGATACGCAGTATTTT.

The chain combines TRBV12-3 or TRBV12-4 with TRBJ2-4, with D possibly being TRBD1 or TRBD2 (5 bases each). V lost 5 bases and J 7 bases, leaving 21 bases between the germline ends. This CDR3 spans 16 amino acids. The CDR3: CASSLGDGSLMNIQYF. CDR3 nucleotides: TGTGCCAGCAGTCTAGGGGACGGGTCTTTAATGAACATTCAGTACTTC.

The chain is built from TRBV12-3 or TRBV12-4 and TRBJ2-3; 9 nucleotides match TRBD2. V gave up 3 bases and J gave up 4 bases; unmatched junction bases: 8. There are 16 residues in the CDR3. In nucleotides, the CDR3 is TGTGCCAGCAGTTTTGCTAGCGGGGACGGCGCAGATACGCAGTATTTT. Translating it yields CASSFASGDGADTQYF.

This clonotype was picked up many times. This rearrangement joins TRBV10-1 to TRBJ1-1; 7 bases match TRBD1. V gave up 11 bases and J gave up 0 bases; unmatched junction bases: 15. There are 16 residues in the CDR3. Germline V gives CDR1 WNHNN, CDR2 SYGVQD (reference sequence). DNA for the CDR3: TGCGCCGGAAGAGAAAACAGGGGAACAATGAACACTGAAGCTTTCTTT. It specifies CAGRENRGTMNTEAFF.

This clonotype occurred many times. The V gene is TRBV29-1, the J gene TRBJ1-2; D is unclear. This CDR3 has 13 amino acids. Per germline, CDR1 SQVTM and CDR2 ANQGSEA. Trimming left V 4 bases short and J 3 bases short, with 12 bases between. Written as DNA, the CDR3 is TGCAGCGTTGTGGGAGCGTCGGACTATGGCTACACCTTC. This translates into CSVVGASDYGYTF.

This clonotype was counted only a few times. This chain connects TRBV6-6 to TRBJ2-3; 11 nucleotides match TRBD2. This CDR3 has 16 residues. Germline loops: CDR1 MNHNY, CDR2 SVGAGI (reference sequence). V dropped 6 bases and J dropped 0; count of bases not matched to a gene: 5. The CDR3, as DNA: TGTGCCAGCAGACGAGGGACTAGCGGTAGCACAGATACGCAGTATTTT. This gives the protein CASRRGTSGSTDTQYF.

This clonotype was recorded at least ten times. The V call is TRBV11-2, the J call TRBJ1-1; a weak D match, TRBD1 (6 bases). This CDR3 contains 15 residues. Trimming shortened V by 1 base and J by 4 bases, and 13 bases separated the two germline ends. Germline V gene sequence: CDR1 SGHAT, CDR2 FQNNGV. CDR3 region: CASSLAAGHLTEAFF. CDR3 DNA: TGTGCCAGCAGCTTAGCTGCGGGACATCTCACTGAAGCTTTCTTT. Full variable domain (remainder filled in from reference TRBV11-2 and TRBJ1-1): EAGVAQSPRYKIIEKRQSVAFWCNPISGHATLYWYQQILGQGPKLLIQFQNNGVVDDSQLPKDRFSAERLKGVDSTLKIQPAKLEDSAVYLCASSLAAGHLTEAFFGQGTRLTVV.

Regarding this clonotype: One end of the junction is discordant with germline, which a read error may explain. This chain connects TRBV7-9 to TRBJ1-3; D gene unclear. In germline, CDR1 is SEHNR, CDR2 FQNEAQ (reference sequence). The CDR3 has 17 amino acids. CDR3 nucleotide sequence: TGTGCCAGCAGCTCGGACCACCTCGGGTCCGCTGGAAACTCCATATATTTT. It is translated as CASSSDHLGSAGNSIYF.